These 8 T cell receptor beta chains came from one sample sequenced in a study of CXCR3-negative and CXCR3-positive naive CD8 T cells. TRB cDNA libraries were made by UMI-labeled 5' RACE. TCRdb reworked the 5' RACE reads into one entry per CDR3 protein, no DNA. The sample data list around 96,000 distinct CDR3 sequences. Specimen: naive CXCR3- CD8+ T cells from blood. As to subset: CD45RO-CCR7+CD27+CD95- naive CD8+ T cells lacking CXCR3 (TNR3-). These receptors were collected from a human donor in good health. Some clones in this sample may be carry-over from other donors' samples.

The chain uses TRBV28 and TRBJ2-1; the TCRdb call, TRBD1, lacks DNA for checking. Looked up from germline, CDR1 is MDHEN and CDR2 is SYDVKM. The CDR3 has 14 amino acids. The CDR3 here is CASSHSPTGYEQFF.

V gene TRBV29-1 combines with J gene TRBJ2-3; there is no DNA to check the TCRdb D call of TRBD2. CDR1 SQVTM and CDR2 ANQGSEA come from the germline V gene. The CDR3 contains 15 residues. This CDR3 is CSVSRLAGDADTQYF.

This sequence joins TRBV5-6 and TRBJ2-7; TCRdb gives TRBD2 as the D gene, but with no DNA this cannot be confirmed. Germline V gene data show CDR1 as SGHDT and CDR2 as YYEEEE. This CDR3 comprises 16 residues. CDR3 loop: CASSWGLAGGWYEQYF.

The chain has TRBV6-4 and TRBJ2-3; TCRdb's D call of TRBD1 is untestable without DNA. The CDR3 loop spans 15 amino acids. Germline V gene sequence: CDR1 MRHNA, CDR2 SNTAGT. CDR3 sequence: CASSDQKQGADTQYF.

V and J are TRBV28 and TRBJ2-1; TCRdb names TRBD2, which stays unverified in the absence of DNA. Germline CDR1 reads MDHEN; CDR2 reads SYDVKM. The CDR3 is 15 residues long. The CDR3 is CASSPKREWSNEQFF.

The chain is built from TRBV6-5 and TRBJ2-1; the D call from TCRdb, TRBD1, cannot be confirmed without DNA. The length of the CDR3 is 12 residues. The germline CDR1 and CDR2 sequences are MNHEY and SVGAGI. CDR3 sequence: CASRPGKGEQFF.

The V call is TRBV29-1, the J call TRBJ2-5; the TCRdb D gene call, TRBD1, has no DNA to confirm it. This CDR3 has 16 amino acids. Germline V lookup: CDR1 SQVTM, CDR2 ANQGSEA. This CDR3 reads CSVYPPRDRDQETQYF.

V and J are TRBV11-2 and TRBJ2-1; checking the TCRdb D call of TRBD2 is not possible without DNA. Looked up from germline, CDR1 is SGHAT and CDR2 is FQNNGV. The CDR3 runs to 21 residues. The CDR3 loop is CASSRPDWTSGSPATYNEQFF.